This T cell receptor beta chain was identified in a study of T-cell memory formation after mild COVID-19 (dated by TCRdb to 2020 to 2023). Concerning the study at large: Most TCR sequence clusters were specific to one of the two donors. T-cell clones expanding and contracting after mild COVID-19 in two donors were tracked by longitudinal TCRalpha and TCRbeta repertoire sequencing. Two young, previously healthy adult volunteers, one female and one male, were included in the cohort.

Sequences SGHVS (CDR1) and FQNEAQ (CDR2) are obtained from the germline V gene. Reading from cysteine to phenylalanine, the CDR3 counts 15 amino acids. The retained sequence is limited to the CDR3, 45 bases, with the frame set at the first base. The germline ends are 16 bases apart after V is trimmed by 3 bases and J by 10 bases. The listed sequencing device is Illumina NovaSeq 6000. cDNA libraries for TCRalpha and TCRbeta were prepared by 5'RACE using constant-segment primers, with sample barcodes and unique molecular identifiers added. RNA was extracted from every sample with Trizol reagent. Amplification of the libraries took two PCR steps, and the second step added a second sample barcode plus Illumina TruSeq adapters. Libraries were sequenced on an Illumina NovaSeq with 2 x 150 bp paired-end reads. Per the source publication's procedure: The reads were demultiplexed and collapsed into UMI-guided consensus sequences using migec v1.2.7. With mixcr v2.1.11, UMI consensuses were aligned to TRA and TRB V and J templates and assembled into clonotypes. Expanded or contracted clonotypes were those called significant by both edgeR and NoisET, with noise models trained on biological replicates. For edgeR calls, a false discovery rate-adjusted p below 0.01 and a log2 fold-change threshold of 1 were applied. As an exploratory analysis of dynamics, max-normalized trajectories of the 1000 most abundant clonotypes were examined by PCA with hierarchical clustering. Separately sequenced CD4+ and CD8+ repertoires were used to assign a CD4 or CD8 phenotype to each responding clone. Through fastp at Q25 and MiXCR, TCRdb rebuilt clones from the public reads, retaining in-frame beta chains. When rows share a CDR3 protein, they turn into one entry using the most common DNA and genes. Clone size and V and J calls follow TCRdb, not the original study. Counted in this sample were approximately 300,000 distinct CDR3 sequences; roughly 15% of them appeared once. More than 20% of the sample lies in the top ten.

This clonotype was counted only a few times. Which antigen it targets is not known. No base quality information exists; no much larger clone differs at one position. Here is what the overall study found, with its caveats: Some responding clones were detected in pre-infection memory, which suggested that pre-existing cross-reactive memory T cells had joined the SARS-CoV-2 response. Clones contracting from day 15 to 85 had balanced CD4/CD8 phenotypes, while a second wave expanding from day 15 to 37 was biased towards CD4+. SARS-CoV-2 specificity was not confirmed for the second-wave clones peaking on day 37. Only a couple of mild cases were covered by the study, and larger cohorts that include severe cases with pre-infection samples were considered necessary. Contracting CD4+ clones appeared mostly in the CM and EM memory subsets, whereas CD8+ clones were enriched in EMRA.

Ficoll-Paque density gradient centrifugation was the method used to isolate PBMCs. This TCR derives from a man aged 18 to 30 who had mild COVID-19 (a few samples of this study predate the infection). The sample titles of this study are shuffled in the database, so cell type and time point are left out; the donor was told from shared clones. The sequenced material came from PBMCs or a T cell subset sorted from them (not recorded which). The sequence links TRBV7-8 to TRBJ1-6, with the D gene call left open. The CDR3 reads CASSFNRALGSPLHF. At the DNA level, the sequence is TGTGCCAGCAGCTTTAACAGAGCCTTAGGATCACCCCTCCACTTT.